The 27 T cell receptor beta chains below were found in one sample sequenced in a study of T cells after yellow fever vaccination. Each CDR3 protein is one row after TCRdb ran MiXCR on the 5' RACE reads. The sample carries 50,000 or so distinct CDR3 sequences, 7.4% recorded once. Sequences were derived from CD8+ T cells sorted from PBMCs, sampled approximately 15 days after the first yellow fever vaccination. These receptors were collected from a man aged 18 to 29 who received the YFV17D yellow fever vaccine.

This clonotype was counted many times. V usage is TRBV7-9 and J usage is TRBJ1-5, with 9 bases that match TRBD1. CDR1 SEHNR and CDR2 FQNEAQ come from the germline V gene (reference sequence). V shed 5 bases and J 4 bases; nucleotides not matched to a gene: 6. CDR3 size: 15 residues. In nucleotides, the CDR3 is TGTGCCAGCAGCAAATGGACAGGGGTAAATCAGCCCCAGCATTTT. Translation: CASSKWTGVNQPQHF.

This clonotype was seen repeatedly, ten times or more. The J gene is TRBJ1-5, the V gene TRBV7-9, with D uncertain. V was clipped by 5 bases and J by 1 base, with 9 bases between them. The germline V gene has CDR1 SEHNR and CDR2 FQNEAQ (reference sequence). This CDR3 has 14 amino acids. DNA of the CDR3: TGTGCCAGCAGCCTAGTGGGGAGCAATCAGCCCCAGCATTTT. This codes for CASSLVGSNQPQHF. Full variable domain (rest looked up from reference TRBV7-9 and TRBJ1-5): DTGVSQNPRHKITKRGQNVTFRCDPISEHNRLYWYRQTLGQGPEFLTYFQNEAQLEKSRLLSDRFSAERPKGSFSTLEIQRTEQGDSAMYLCASSLVGSNQPQHFGDGTRLSIL.

This clonotype was detected ten times or more. The rearrangement joins TRBV27 to TRBJ1-1; TRBD1 agrees at 9 bases. Germline V gene lookup returns CDR1 MNHEY and CDR2 SMNVEV (reference sequence). The V segment lost 4 bases and the J segment 1 base; nucleotides outside the gene matches: 19. This CDR3 is 20 amino acids long. The CDR3 is CASSSWTGDNRVWGNTEAFF. In DNA form, the CDR3 reads TGTGCCAGCAGTTCCTGGACAGGGGATAACAGGGTATGGGGGAACACTGAAGCTTTCTTT.

This clonotype was observed at least ten times. The rearrangement links TRBV12-3 or TRBV12-4 to TRBJ2-1; D perhaps matches TRBD2 (5 bases). CDR3 length equals 15 residues. V was clipped by 5 bases and J by 5 bases, with 16 bases between them. The CDR3 here is CASSEPGRAHNEQFF. The CDR3 region has the DNA TGTGCCAGCAGTGAGCCGGGAAGAGCCCACAATGAGCAGTTCTTC.

This clonotype was seen at least ten times. The chain couples TRBV27 to TRBJ2-7, with TRBD1 matching 10 bases. CDR1 is MNHEY and CDR2 is SMNVEV in the germline V gene (reference sequence). V dropped 1 base and J dropped 6; count of bases not matched to a gene: 6. The CDR3 is 15 residues long. CDR3 DNA sequence: TGTGCCAGCAGTTTATGGAAGACAGGGGGCGGCGAGCAGTACTTC. Translated: CASSLWKTGGGEQYF.

This clonotype was detected ten times or more. The CDR3, as DNA: TGCAGTGCTAGAGCCTTAACTGGGGCCTACGAGCAGTACTTC. It specifies CSARALTGAYEQYF. The rearrangement uses TRBV20-1 and TRBJ2-7; D remains unclear. V dropped 1 base and J dropped 2 bases, with 12 bases sitting between them. Germline-derived CDR1 and CDR2 are DFQATT and SNEGSKA (reference sequence). The CDR3 consists of 14 residues.

This clonotype was seen a handful of times. The chain combines TRBV6-2 or TRBV6-3 with TRBJ2-2; D is perhaps TRBD1 or TRBD2 (5 bases each). Trimming removed 5 bases from V and 2 bases from J, with 9 bases in between. The CDR3 is 14 amino acids. The germline gives CDR1 MNHEY, CDR2 SVGEGT. The CDR3 DNA reads TGTGCCAGCAGTCGGGGCCGAAACACCGGGGAGCTGTTTTTT. Amino acids: CASSRGRNTGELFF.

The table lists this clonotype with a few counts. A much larger clone sits a single nucleotide away, making a read error possible. The chain carries TRBV27 and TRBJ2-3; TRBD2 agrees at 10 bases. This CDR3 comprises 16 residues. Per the germline V gene, CDR1 is MNHEY and CDR2 is SMNVEV (reference sequence). CDR3 sequence reads: CVSSRNGLAVPYTQYF. The CDR3 DNA sequence: TGTGTCAGCAGTCGGAATGGACTAGCGGTCCCGTATACGCAGTATTTT.

In this sample, this clonotype turned up many times. The gene calls are TRBV9 and TRBJ1-2; TRBD1 agrees at 8 bases. The CDR3 length is 15 residues. V dropped 3 bases and J dropped 0; count of bases not matched to a gene: 4. Per germline, CDR1 SGDLS and CDR2 YYNGEE. As DNA, the CDR3 is TGTGCCAGCAGCGACCGGGACAGGACTAACTATGGCTACACCTTC. Its translation: CASSDRDRTNYGYTF.

At least ten counts were recorded for this clonotype. The V and J genes are TRBV5-6 and TRBJ2-7; D may be TRBD1 (6 bases). The CDR3 spans 12 residues. Germline-derived CDR1 and CDR2 are SGHDT and YYEEEE. V was pared by 5 bases and J by 0 bases, with 6 bases between. The CDR3 sequence is CASRDSSYEQYF. Here the CDR3 DNA reads TGTGCCAGCAGGGACAGCTCCTACGAGCAGTACTTC.

In this sample, this clonotype turned up many times. The chain employs TRBV11-2 and TRBJ2-3, with D maybe TRBD1 (6 bases). Germline loops: CDR1 SGHAT, CDR2 FQNNGV. This CDR3 is built from 15 residues. Trimming cost V 4 bases and J 0 bases, with 11 bases left between them. The CDR3 spells CASSSGTTSTDTQYF. In DNA form, the CDR3 reads TGTGCCAGCAGCTCCGGGACAACCAGCACAGATACGCAGTATTTT. Full variable domain (missing parts from reference TRBV11-2 and TRBJ2-3): EAGVAQSPRYKIIEKRQSVAFWCNPISGHATLYWYQQILGQGPKLLIQFQNNGVVDDSQLPKDRFSAERLKGVDSTLKIQPAKLEDSAVYLCASSSGTTSTDTQYFGPGTRLTVL.

This clonotype was counted at least ten times. This chain joins TRBV7-9 and TRBJ2-3; D could derive from TRBD1 or TRBD2 (6 bases each). The CDR3 spans 18 residues. Per germline, CDR1 SEHNR and CDR2 FQNEAQ (reference sequence). Trimming stripped 1 base from V and 2 bases from J, with 19 bases between. The CDR3 loop reads CASSLVEGGRTITDTQYF. The CDR3 DNA reads as TGTGCCAGCAGCTTAGTTGAGGGGGGCCGAACAATCACAGATACGCAGTATTTT.

This clonotype occurred many times. The chain recombines TRBV4-1 with TRBJ2-5; TRBD2 might be the D (5 bases). The germline V gene encodes CDR1 MGHRA and CDR2 YSYEKL. The CDR3 totals 16 residues. V was shortened by 2 bases and J by 0 bases, with 13 bases between the two germline ends. CDR3 coding DNA: TGCGCCAGCAGCCAATACCATCCGGAGGACCAAGAGACCCAGTACTTC. Protein: CASSQYHPEDQETQYF.

The chain recombines TRBV14 with TRBJ2-2; no clear D. The CDR3 extends over 16 amino acids. The germline CDR1 and CDR2 sequences are SGHDN and FVKESK. V lost 0 bases, J lost 0 bases, and 8 bases lay in between. CDR3 in DNA: TGTGCCAGCAGCCAAGAAATCTCCGCGAACACCGGGGAGCTGTTTTTT. Translation gives CASSQEISANTGELFF.

This clonotype was detected many times. CDR3 bases: TGTGCCAGCAGCTTAGATAGGGCTAGCGGGGGGGTATACAATGAGCAGTTCTTC. This encodes CASSLDRASGGVYNEQFF. This sequence joins TRBV11-2 and TRBJ2-1; 12 bases are shared with TRBD2. CDR3 size: 18 residues. Germline CDR1 is SGHAT and CDR2 is FQNNGV. Losses at the gene ends were 0 bases for V and 4 bases for J; bases not matched to a gene: 7.

This clonotype has at least ten counts. This rearrangement joins TRBV6-1 to TRBJ2-2; D is tentatively TRBD1 or TRBD2 (6 bases each). The CDR3 loop spans 14 amino acids. V was clipped by 6 bases and J by 4 bases, with 12 bases between them. Germline V lookup: CDR1 MNHNS, CDR2 SASEGT. The DNA of the CDR3 is TGTGCCAGCAGCGACAGGAGGGGCACCGGGGAGCTGTTTTTT. Residues: CASSDRRGTGELFF.

The table lists this clonotype with many counts. The chain is built from TRBV29-1 and TRBJ2-5; D is unresolved. Trimming shortened V by 7 bases and J by 5 bases, and 2 bases separated the two germline ends. The germline V gene encodes CDR1 SQVTM and CDR2 ANQGSEA. This CDR3 contains 8 residues. CDR3 nucleotide sequence: TGCAGCGCGGAGACCCAGTACTTC. This translates into CSAETQYF.

Ten or more counts support this clonotype. The chain carries TRBV27 and TRBJ2-5; D is perhaps TRBD1 (6 bases). Germline V CDR1 and CDR2: MNHEY, SMNVEV (reference sequence). The CDR3 length is 13 residues. The V end was cut by 3 bases, the J end by 4 bases, with 9 bases between. The CDR3 region is CASSFQGRETQYF. DNA for the CDR3: TGTGCCAGCAGTTTTCAGGGGAGAGAGACCCAGTACTTC.

In its sample, this clonotype was seen many times. The chain is built from TRBV7-9 and TRBJ2-1; D unclear. In germline, CDR1 is SEHNR, CDR2 FQNEAQ (reference sequence). V dropped 5 bases and J dropped 4 bases, with 9 bases sitting between them. CDR3 length equals 13 residues. CDR3 in amino acids: CASSQPGYNEQFF. In nucleotides, the CDR3 is TGTGCCAGCAGCCAGCCAGGATACAATGAGCAGTTCTTC.

This clonotype is medium-sized within its sample. CDR3 region: CATSRDSLTSYEQYF. The CDR3 coding sequence is TGTGCCACCAGCAGGGACTCCCTGACCTCCTACGAGCAGTACTTC. This chain links TRBV15 with TRBJ2-7; D may be TRBD2 (5 bases). The CDR3 has 15 residues. CDR1 LNHNV and CDR2 YYDKDF come from the germline V gene (reference sequence). Trimming removed 3 bases at V and 0 bases at J, with 12 bases between.

The table lists this clonotype with many counts. The chain is built from TRBV29-1 and TRBJ2-5; D call uncertain. CDR1 and CDR2 (germline): SQVTM, ANQGSEA. This CDR3 spans 10 amino acids. The V and J ends lost 4 bases and 5 bases respectively, with 5 bases between them. In nucleotides, the CDR3 is TGCAGCGTTGGGTGGGAGACCCAGTACTTC. This translates into CSVGWETQYF.

This clonotype was seen repeatedly, ten times or more. This CDR3 reads CASSLASNEQFF. The DNA of the CDR3 is TGCGCCAGCAGCTTGGCCAGCAATGAGCAGTTCTTC. V and J are TRBV5-1 and TRBJ2-1, with unresolved D. V was shortened by 0 bases and J by 6 bases, with 4 bases between the two germline ends. This CDR3 is 12 amino acids long. Germline V gene lookup returns CDR1 SGHRS and CDR2 YFSETQ.

Many counts were recorded for this clonotype. This chain connects TRBV2 to TRBJ1-1, with TRBD1 identical over 7 bases. The germline V gene has CDR1 SNHLY and CDR2 FYNNEI. The CDR3 runs 11 residues. The J segment lost 4 bases and the V segment lost 10 bases, leaving 3 bases of the junction unmatched. CDR3 in amino acids: CANRGGTEAFF. In nucleotides, the CDR3 is TGTGCCAACAGGGGAGGCACTGAAGCTTTCTTT.

V gene TRBV28 combines with J gene TRBJ2-7; 8 bases agree with TRBD2. The germline V gene has CDR1 MDHEN and CDR2 SYDVKM. Trimming took 5 bases from V and 1 from J; bases not matched to a gene: 13. The CDR3 totals 17 residues. CDR3 amino acids: CASSRPTSEVSSYEQYV. As DNA, the CDR3 is TGTGCCAGCAGTCGCCCGACTAGCGAGGTTTCTTCCTACGAGCAGTACGTC.

This clonotype was picked up many times. The gene calls are TRBV7-2 and TRBJ2-7; D gene uncertain. This CDR3 has 12 residues. Germline values: CDR1 SGHTA, CDR2 FQGNSA. Trimming stripped 2 bases from V and 5 bases from J, with 7 bases between. CDR3 sequence reads: CASSLTVDEQYF. In DNA form, the CDR3 reads TGTGCCAGCAGCTTAACAGTCGACGAGCAGTACTTC.

This clonotype was detected a few times. V usage is TRBV18 and J usage is TRBJ2-3; 10 bases are a match to TRBD2. Germline values: CDR1 KGHSH, CDR2 LQKENI. V shed 6 bases and J 0 bases; nucleotides not matched to a gene: 6. The CDR3 length is 16 residues. CDR3: CASSIAGGRSTDTQYF. CDR3 coding DNA: TGTGCCAGCTCGATAGCGGGGGGCCGGAGCACAGATACGCAGTATTTT. Full variable domain (outside the CDR3, taken from reference TRBV18 and TRBJ2-3): NAGVMQNPRHLVRRRGQEARLRCSPMKGHSHVYWYRQLPEEGLKFMVYLQKENIIDESGMPKERFSAEFPKEGPSILRIQQVVRGDSAAYFCASSIAGGRSTDTQYFGPGTRLTVL.

There are many counts of this clonotype. This chain connects TRBV7-9 to TRBJ2-7; 7 nucleotides agree with TRBD2. Germline loops: CDR1 SEHNR, CDR2 FQNEAQ (reference sequence). The ends lost 1 base at V and 0 bases at J; junction bases unmatched: 6. The CDR3 contains 16 residues. CDR3 protein: CASSLDRGVSSYEQYF. The CDR3 bases are TGTGCCAGCAGCTTAGACCGGGGGGTAAGCTCCTACGAGCAGTACTTC.